Below are 25 T cell receptor beta chains sequenced from a single sample in a study of cytomegalovirus exposure and HLA in healthy donors. With 60 Vbeta and 13 Jbeta primers, the PCR was carried out. Repertoires were generated with immunoSEQ multiplex PCR, while TCRdb's copy carries only in-frame clones and drops some. The repertoire holds around 160,000 clones, with roughly 80% as singletons. What was sequenced was PBMCs. Receptors were obtained from a woman aged 40 to 50 in good health and CMV-seropositive.

This clone was seen only once. The chain recombines TRBV5-1 with TRBJ2-5, with D possibly TRBD1 on 7 matching bases. Trimming stripped 0 bases from V and 5 bases from J, with 11 bases between. The CDR3 is 14 residues long. The germline CDR1 and CDR2 sequences are SGHRS and YFSETQ. The CDR3 nucleotides read TGCGCCAGCAGCTTGGTCCAGGGGGGTGAGACCCAGTACTTC. Its protein product is CASSLVQGGETQYF.

The rearrangement links TRBV4-2 to TRBJ2-5, with a weak D call TRBD2 (6 bases). The J call may not be correct, given that the DNA end is closer to TRBJ2-7. This CDR3 region has 14 residues. The germline CDR1 and CDR2 sequences are LGHNA and YNFKEQ. DNA of the CDR3: TGTGCCAGCAGCCAATCCGGGAGTGGCTACGAGCAGTACTTC. The encoded protein is CASSQSGSGYEQYF.

A word on this clone: Other DNA variants within this sample encode the same CDR3. J is TRBJ1-1 and V is TRBV18, with D possibly being TRBD1 (5 bases). With 3 bases removed from V and 5 bases from J, the gap between germline ends came to 13 bases. This CDR3 comprises 14 residues. Germline assignment: CDR1 KGHSH and CDR2 LQKENI. The CDR3 loop is CASSPSRGGTEAFF. The CDR3 nucleotides are TGTGCCAGCTCACCCTCAAGGGGTGGAACTGAAGCTTTCTTT.

The rearrangement uses TRBV4-1 and TRBJ1-4; D unresolved. CDR3 length: 12 residues. Germline V gene data show CDR1 as MGHRA and CDR2 as YSYEKL. With 3 bases removed from V and 8 bases from J, the gap between germline ends came to 7 bases. The CDR3 here is CASSHTDEKLFF. The DNA for the CDR3 is TGCGCCAGCAGCCACACAGACGAAAAACTGTTTTTT.

This chain joins TRBV2 and TRBJ2-5; TRBD2 matches 7 bases. The V gene end was trimmed by 6 bases and the J gene end by 5 bases; junction bases not matched to a gene: 6. This CDR3 spans 13 amino acids. Germline V lookup: CDR1 SNHLY, CDR2 FYNNEI. The CDR3 nucleotides read TGTGCCAGCAGCGGCGCGGGAGCCGAGACCCAGTACTTC. Protein product: CASSGAGAETQYF.

The J gene is TRBJ1-1, the V gene TRBV21-1; the D call in the table, TRBD1, was not verified against the DNA. TRBV21-1 corresponds to a pseudogene. The CDR3 consists of 18 residues. The CDR3 is CASSKVGGTGALNTEAFF. For the CDR3, the DNA is TGTGCCAGCAGCAAAGTGGGGGGGACAGGGGCCTTGAACACTGAAGCTTTCTTT.

The chain is built from TRBV7-9 and TRBJ2-1; 11 bases align to TRBD2. After removal of 5 bases from V and 2 bases from J, the junction contained 5 bases not matched to a gene. The length of the CDR3 is 16 residues. In germline, CDR1 is SEHNR, CDR2 FQNEAQ (reference sequence). CDR3 region: CASSQVAGGPYNEQFF. The CDR3, as DNA: TGTGCCAGCAGCCAAGTAGCGGGAGGGCCCTACAATGAGCAGTTCTTC.

The chain is built from TRBV6-4 and TRBJ2-2; D is possibly TRBD2 (6 bases). Trimming shortened V by 3 bases and J by 6 bases, and 14 bases separated the two germline ends. This CDR3 has 15 amino acids. CDR1 and CDR2 (germline): MRHNA, SNTAGT. The CDR3 coding sequence is TGTGCCAGCAGTGAAGGACTCACGGGAGCCGGGGAGCTGTTTTTT. It specifies CASSEGLTGAGELFF.

The chain carries TRBV19 and TRBJ2-5; 9 bases are a match to TRBD1. Germline V gene data show CDR1 as LNHDA and CDR2 as SQIVND (reference sequence). This CDR3 contains 16 residues. V gave up 4 bases and J gave up 5 bases; unmatched junction bases: 11. The CDR3 protein is CASSTRDRDPSETQYF. The CDR3 coding sequence is TGTGCCAGTAGTACCCGGGACAGGGACCCCAGCGAGACCCAGTACTTC. Combining the CDR3 with reference TRBV19 and TRBJ2-5 gives the whole variable domain DGGITQSPKYLFRKEGQNVTLSCEQNLNHDAMYWYRQDPGQGLRLIYYSQIVNDFQKGDIAEGYSVSREKKESFPLTVTSAQKNPTAFYLCASSTRDRDPSETQYFGPGTRLLVL.

CDR3 DNA: TGTGCCAGCAGTAGGTACAGGGGAAACACTGAAGCTTTCTTT. This codes for CASSRYRGNTEAFF. The V gene is TRBV6-5, the J gene TRBJ1-1; 7 positions agree with TRBD1. CDR1 and CDR2 (germline): MNHEY, SVGAGI. The CDR3 spans 14 residues. V gave up 5 bases and J gave up 2 bases; unmatched junction bases: 5.

This chain links TRBV28 with TRBJ1-4; 9 bases agree with TRBD1. The CDR3 length is 15 residues. With 2 bases clipped from V and 7 bases from J, the junction kept 5 bases outside the gene matches. In germline, CDR1 is MDHEN, CDR2 SYDVKM. The CDR3 loop reads CASSLGGQGFEKLFF. DNA for the CDR3: TGTGCCAGCAGTTTAGGGGGACAGGGATTTGAAAAACTGTTTTTT. The full variable domain, with the rest looked up from reference TRBV28 and TRBJ1-4, is DVKVTQSSRYLVKRTGEKVFLECVQDMDHENMFWYRQDPGLGLRLIYFSYDVKMKEKGDIPEGYSVSREKKERFSLILESASTNQTSMYLCASSLGGQGFEKLFFGSGTQLSVL.

This clone has only one observation. This specimen includes other DNA sequences encoding the same CDR3. This chain connects TRBV5-1 to TRBJ2-7; TRBD1 aligns across 7 bases. J gave up 4 bases and V 4 bases, and 2 bases lay outside the gene matches. Germline CDR1 reads SGHRS; CDR2 reads YFSETQ. This CDR3 has 12 amino acids. The CDR3: CASSLQGYEQYF. The CDR3 DNA reads TGCGCCAGCAGCCTACAGGGGTACGAGCAGTACTTC.

Worth noting for this clone: At one boundary the junction diverges from the germline segment, which might be a read error. J is TRBJ2-1 and V is TRBV7-7; 11 bases line up with TRBD2. This CDR3 comprises 15 residues. CDR1 and CDR2 (germline): SSHAT, FNYEAQ (reference sequence). This CDR3 is CASSLKLAGVYEQFF. The CDR3 coding sequence is TGTGCTAGCAGCTTAAAACTAGCGGGAGTGTATGAGCAGTTCTTC.

This chain uses TRBV19 with TRBJ2-1; 9 bases match TRBD2. CDR1 and CDR2 from the germline V gene are LNHDA and SQIVND (reference sequence). The junction had 6 bases not matched to a gene; V was cut back by 5 bases and J by 4 bases. The CDR3 spans 15 residues. The DNA of the CDR3 is TGTGCCAGTAGTGGCTCGGGACTAGCATACAATGAGCAGTTCTTC. Translation gives CASSGSGLAYNEQFF.

The chain has TRBV5-1 and TRBJ2-3; 15 nucleotides line up with TRBD2. Per germline, CDR1 SGHRS and CDR2 YFSETQ. The CDR3 is made up of 17 amino acids. V trimming: 5 bases; J trimming: 4 bases; junction bases outside the gene matches: 8. CDR3 sequence reads: CASSDGLAGGGSDTQYF. The CDR3 DNA reads as TGCGCCAGCAGTGACGGACTAGCGGGAGGGGGGTCAGATACGCAGTATTTT.

The rearrangement joins TRBV15 to TRBJ1-2; TRBD1 agrees at 10 bases. V was pared by 6 bases and J by 4 bases, with 8 bases of the junction left unmatched. CDR1 and CDR2 (germline): LNHNV, YYDKDF (reference sequence). This CDR3 has 15 amino acids. The CDR3 DNA is TGTGCCACCAGAGCGGGGACAGGGGTCGCCTATGGCTACACCTTC. As protein: CATRAGTGVAYGYTF.

This chain links TRBV28 with TRBJ2-2, with D possibly TRBD2 on 6 matching bases. CDR1 MDHEN and CDR2 SYDVKM come from the germline V gene. The CDR3 is made up of 17 amino acids. V dropped 1 base and J dropped 0 bases, with 12 bases sitting between them. The CDR3 DNA sequence: TGTGCCAGCAGTTTATCTCCTAGCGAACCGAACACCGGGGAGCTGTTTTTT. Amino acid sequence: CASSLSPSEPNTGELFF.

This clone was counted a few times. For the CDR3, the DNA is TGCAGCACCTCCCGGACAGGGGACACTGAAGCTTTCTTT. Translated: CSTSRTGDTEAFF. V and J are TRBV29-1 and TRBJ1-1; TRBD1 agrees at 9 bases. CDR1 and CDR2 (germline): SQVTM, ANQGSEA. The length of the CDR3 is 13 residues. V dropped 8 bases and J dropped 3; count of bases not matched to a gene: 7.

This chain links TRBV29-1 with TRBJ2-1; tentative D call: TRBD2 (6 bases). Germline values: CDR1 SQVTM, CDR2 ANQGSEA. This CDR3 is built from 14 residues. Trimming took off 7 bases at V and 0 bases at J, with 13 bases between the two ends. The CDR3 here is CSAKDGSSYNEQFF. CDR3 sequence (DNA): TGCAGCGCAAAAGACGGGAGCTCCTACAATGAGCAGTTCTTC.

This chain uses TRBV5-5 with TRBJ2-7; D is unclear. Per the germline V gene, CDR1 is SGHKS and CDR2 is YYEKEE (reference sequence). This CDR3 contains 14 residues. The V and J ends lost 2 bases and 3 bases respectively, with 12 bases between them. The CDR3 spells CASSFREAVYEQYF. CDR3 nucleotide sequence: TGTGCCAGCAGCTTCCGCGAGGCAGTCTACGAGCAGTACTTC.

The chain links TRBV2 to TRBJ2-1; D uncertain. Trimming removed 5 bases at V and 9 bases at J, with 17 bases between. The germline gives CDR1 SNHLY, CDR2 FYNNEI. The CDR3 has 14 residues. Here the CDR3 reads CASSLTLMSGEQFF. As DNA, the CDR3 is TGTGCCAGCAGTCTTACCTTGATGTCCGGTGAGCAGTTCTTC.

This clone has only a few counts. The V call is TRBV18, the J call TRBJ1-2, with D unclear. This CDR3 has 15 residues. Germline V lookup: CDR1 KGHSH, CDR2 LQKENI. V was trimmed by 3 bases and J by 4 bases, leaving 15 bases between them. The CDR3: CASSPDVNGAYGYTF. The CDR3 DNA sequence: TGTGCCAGCTCACCCGACGTAAACGGAGCCTATGGCTACACCTTC.

The chain is built from TRBV5-1 and TRBJ2-3, with a weak D call TRBD1 (5 bases). CDR1 is SGHRS and CDR2 is YFSETQ in the germline V gene. Trimming cost V 0 bases and J 1 base, with 6 bases left between them. CDR3 length: 14 residues. DNA for the CDR3: TGCGCCAGCAGCTTGGCCAGGGGCACAGATACGCAGTATTTT. Its translation is CASSLARGTDTQYF.

The V and J genes are TRBV14 and TRBJ1-2, with 8 positions matching TRBD1. This CDR3 spans 16 amino acids. V gave up 3 bases and J gave up 3 bases; unmatched junction bases: 9. Germline V CDR1 and CDR2: SGHDN, FVKESK. The CDR3 nucleotides read TGTGCCAGCAGCCAGACCTCGGACAGGGCGGACTATGGCTACACCTTC. Protein sequence: CASSQTSDRADYGYTF.

V gene TRBV11-2 combines with J gene TRBJ2-1; TRBD2 matches 11 bases. CDR3 length equals 15 residues. Trimming at V came to 5 bases and at J to 5 bases, leaving 5 bases not matched to a gene. Germline V lookup: CDR1 SGHAT, CDR2 FQNNGV. CDR3 loop: CASSPGTSGDNEQFF. As DNA, the CDR3 is TGTGCCAGCAGCCCAGGGACTAGCGGAGACAATGAGCAGTTCTTC.